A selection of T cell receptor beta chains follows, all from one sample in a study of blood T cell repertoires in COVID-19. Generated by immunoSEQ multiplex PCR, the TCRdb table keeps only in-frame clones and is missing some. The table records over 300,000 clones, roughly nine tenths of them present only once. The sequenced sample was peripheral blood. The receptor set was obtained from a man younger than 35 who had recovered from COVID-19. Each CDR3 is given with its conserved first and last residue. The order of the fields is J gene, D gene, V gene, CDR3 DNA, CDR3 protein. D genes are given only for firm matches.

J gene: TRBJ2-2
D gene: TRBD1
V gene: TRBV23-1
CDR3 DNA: TGCGCCAGCAGAACGACAGGGGGCGCGAACACCGGGGAGCTGTTTTTT
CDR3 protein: CASRTTGGANTGELFF

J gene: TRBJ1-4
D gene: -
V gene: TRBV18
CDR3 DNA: TGTGCCAGCTCACTGCGGGACCTAGGGACTTCTGAAAAACTGTTTTTT
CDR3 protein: CASSLRDLGTSEKLFF

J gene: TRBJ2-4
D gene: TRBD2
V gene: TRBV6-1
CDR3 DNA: TGTGCCAGCAGTGATTGGGGGGGGGAAGACAAAAACATTCAGTACTTC
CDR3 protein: CASSDWGGEDKNIQYF

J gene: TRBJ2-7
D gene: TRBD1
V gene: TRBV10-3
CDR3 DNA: TGTGCCATCAGTGAGGGACAGGAGGCGGACGAGCAGTACTTC
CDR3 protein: CAISEGQEADEQYF

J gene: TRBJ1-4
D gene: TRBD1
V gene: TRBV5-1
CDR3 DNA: TGCGCCAGCAGCTTGGGGCAGGGACAGGGGAATGAAAAACTGTTTTTT
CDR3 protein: CASSLGQGQGNEKLFF

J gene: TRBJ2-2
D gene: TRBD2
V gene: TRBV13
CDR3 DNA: TGTGCCAGCAGCTTAGGCCGAGCGGGAGCGAACACCGGGGAGCTGTTTTTT
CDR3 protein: CASSLGRAGANTGELFF

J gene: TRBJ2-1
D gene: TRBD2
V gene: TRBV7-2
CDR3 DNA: TGTGCCAGCAGCTTAAGCGGGGGTTACAATGAGCAGTTCTTC
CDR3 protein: CASSLSGGYNEQFF

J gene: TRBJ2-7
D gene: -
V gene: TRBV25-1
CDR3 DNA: TGTGCCAGCAGTGCAAACTACGAGCAGTACTTC
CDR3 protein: CASSANYEQYF

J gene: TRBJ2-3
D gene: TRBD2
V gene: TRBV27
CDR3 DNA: TGTGCCAGCAGTTTATGGGGTAGCGGGGGGGCCACGTATACGCAGTATTTT
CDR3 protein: CASSLWGSGGATYTQYF

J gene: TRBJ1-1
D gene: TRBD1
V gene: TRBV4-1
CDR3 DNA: TGCGCCAGCAGCCAGATGGGACAGGGGTGGACTGAAGCTTTCTTT
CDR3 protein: CASSQMGQGWTEAFF

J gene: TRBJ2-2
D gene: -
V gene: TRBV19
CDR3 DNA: TGTGCCAGTAGTTCCGCGGGACCCGGGGAGCTGTTTTTT
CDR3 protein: CASSSAGPGELFF

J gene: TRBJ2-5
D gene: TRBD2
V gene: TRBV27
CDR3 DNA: TGTGCCAGCAGTGAGGCTAGCGGGAGGGCCTCAGAGACCCAGTACTTC
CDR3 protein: CASSEASGRASETQYF

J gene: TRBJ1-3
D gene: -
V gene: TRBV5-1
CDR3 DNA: TGCGCCAGCAGCTCCCTAGGTTCGAGCTCTGGAAACACCATATATTTT
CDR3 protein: CASSSLGSSSGNTIYF

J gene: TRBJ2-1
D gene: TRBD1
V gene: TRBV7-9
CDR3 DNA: TGTGCCAGCAGCCCCAATCGACAGGGGGAGGCTGAGCAGTTCTTC
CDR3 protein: CASSPNRQGEAEQFF